What follows are 22 T cell receptor beta chains derived from one specimen sequenced in a study of shared clonotypes between healthy human individuals (dated by TCRdb to the early 2020s). The library came from the immunoSEQ multiplex PCR assay. TCRdb's version of the immuneACCESS table is confined to in-frame rearrangements and falls short of the full clone set. An unresolved V gene accounts for under half of the shortfall where checked; the remainder is of unknown origin. The sample yields 2 million to 3 million clones; around nine tenths were counted once. The top ten constitute roughly 0.13% of the sample. Sequenced sample: naive CD4+ T cells sorted from blood. This sample's cell subset or site label indicates: CD45RA+ positively selected. All receptors derive from a man between 18 and 29 years old in good health.

V gene TRBV2 combines with J gene TRBJ2-2; TRBD2 matches 9 bases. With 7 bases clipped from V and 5 bases from J, the junction kept 5 bases outside the gene matches. In germline, CDR1 is SNHLY, CDR2 FYNNEI. The CDR3 is 14 residues long. The CDR3 coding sequence is TGTGCCAGCACCGGGACTAGCCTAACCGGGGAGCTGTTTTTT. It translates to CASTGTSLTGELFF.

About this clone: The same CDR3 arises from other DNA sequences in this sample as well. This chain uses TRBV28 with TRBJ2-1, with D tentatively TRBD2 (6 bases). Germline CDR1 MDHEN, CDR2 SYDVKM. The V gene lost 8 bases and the J gene lost 4 bases, with 9 bases spanning the gap. The CDR3 runs to 12 residues. CDR3 residues: CASGTSYNEQFF. The CDR3 DNA follows: TGTGCCAGCGGGACTTCTTACAATGAGCAGTTCTTC.

Note on this clone: This sample also contains other DNA sequences that code for the same CDR3. The chain combines TRBV15 with TRBJ2-1; TRBD1 aligns across 11 bases. V shed 6 bases and J 4 bases; nucleotides not matched to a gene: 5. The CDR3 runs to 15 residues. Germline V CDR1 and CDR2: LNHNV, YYDKDF (reference sequence). CDR3 sequence reads: CATSRDRGTYNEQFF. CDR3 DNA sequence: TGTGCCACCAGTAGGGACAGGGGGACGTACAATGAGCAGTTCTTC. The complete variable domain, with remaining parts taken from reference TRBV15 and TRBJ2-1, reads DAMVIQNPRYQVTQFGKPVTLSCSQTLNHNVMYWYQQKSSQAPKLLFHYYDKDFNNEADTPDNFQSRRPNTSFCFLDIRSPGLGDTAMYLCATSRDRGTYNEQFFGPGTRLTVL.

The chain links TRBV6-1 to TRBJ2-1, with 12 bases aligning to TRBD2. The V segment lost 8 bases and the J segment 7 bases; nucleotides outside the gene matches: 6. The germline gives CDR1 MNHNS, CDR2 SASEGT. The CDR3 has 14 amino acids. The CDR3, as DNA: TGTGCCAGCTCTAGCGGGGGGGCTGTTAATGAGCAGTTCTTC. This translates into CASSSGGAVNEQFF.

The chain is built from TRBV30 and TRBJ2-7; the D gene is possibly TRBD2 (5 bases). Germline values: CDR1 GTSNPN, CDR2 SVGIG (reference sequence). This CDR3 comprises 14 residues. The V end was cut by 4 bases, the J end by 2 bases, with 15 bases between. In DNA form, the CDR3 reads TGTGCCTGGAAATTGGGGAGCCAGCCCTACGAGCAGTACTTC. Protein product: CAWKLGSQPYEQYF.

The chain has TRBV5-6 and TRBJ2-7; 9 bases align to TRBD1. CDR1 and CDR2 from the germline V gene are SGHDT and YYEEEE. CDR3 length: 16 amino acids. V gave up 0 bases and J gave up 6 bases; unmatched junction bases: 10. DNA for the CDR3: TGTGCCAGCAGCTTGGGCGGGGGACAGGGATTAGGCGAGCAGTACTTC. It codes for CASSLGGGQGLGEQYF.

The chain is built from TRBV2 and TRBJ1-4; tentatively, D is TRBD1 (6 bases). The germline V gene has CDR1 SNHLY and CDR2 FYNNEI. The V end lost 6 bases, the J end lost 3 bases, and 11 bases lay between the germline ends. The CDR3 spans 14 residues. CDR3 nucleotides: TGTGCCAGCAGGAGGGGGGATGCTAATGAAAAACTGTTTTTT. Its protein is CASRRGDANEKLFF.

The chain has TRBV4-3 and TRBJ1-4, with no clear D. The CDR3 sequence is 16 residues long. Trimming took off 1 base at V and 3 bases at J, with 12 bases between the two ends. Germline assignment: CDR1 LGHNA and CDR2 YSLEER. CDR3 DNA: TGCGCCAGCAGCCAAGGGCCCAACGCGGCTAATGAAAAACTGTTTTTT. This translates into CASSQGPNAANEKLFF.

The chain has TRBV4-3 and TRBJ2-3; 7 bases agree with TRBD2. The CDR3 contains 15 residues. The germline gives CDR1 LGHNA, CDR2 YSLEER. V was clipped by 0 bases and J by 7 bases; unmatched bases: 7. The CDR3 region is CASSQETSPTYTQYF. CDR3 in DNA: TGCGCCAGCAGCCAAGAGACTAGCCCAACCTATACGCAGTATTTT.

The chain couples TRBV11-2 to TRBJ1-2, with 8 nucleotides matching TRBD1. This CDR3 is 13 amino acids long. Germline assignment: CDR1 SGHAT and CDR2 FQNNGV. V lost 6 bases, J lost 6 bases, and 6 bases stayed unmatched. The CDR3 is CASRKTGDHGYTF. CDR3 nucleotide sequence: TGTGCCAGCAGGAAGACAGGGGACCATGGCTACACCTTC.

The rearrangement links TRBV9 to TRBJ1-2; 7 bases line up with TRBD1. The CDR3 length is 14 residues. In germline, CDR1 is SGDLS, CDR2 YYNGEE. V shed 4 bases and J 5 bases; nucleotides not matched to a gene: 8. CDR3 residues: CASSSDSGGYGYTF. The CDR3 region has the DNA TGTGCCAGCAGCTCGGATTCAGGGGGGTATGGCTACACCTTC.

This chain uses TRBV2 with TRBJ1-2, with D possibly matching TRBD1 (5 bases). The CDR3 spans 13 residues. The germline V and J ends were trimmed by 7 bases and 7 bases, with 16 bases remaining between them. Germline lookup yields CDR1 SNHLY and CDR2 FYNNEI. The CDR3 DNA reads as TGTGCCAGCATGTTTGGGGGGTGGCGTGGCTACACCTTC. It encodes CASMFGGWRGYTF. Combining the CDR3 with reference TRBV2 and TRBJ1-2 gives the whole variable domain EPEVTQTPSHQVTQMGQEVILRCVPISNHLYFYWYRQILGQKVEFLVSFYNNEISEKSEIFDDQFSVERPDGSNFTLKIRSTKLEDSAMYFCASMFGGWRGYTFGSGTRLTVV.

The chain recombines TRBV2 with TRBJ2-1; 8 bases align to TRBD1. CDR1 SNHLY and CDR2 FYNNEI come from the germline V gene. With V trimmed by 5 bases and J by 6 bases, 12 bases remained unmatched. The CDR3 totals 16 residues. The CDR3 loop is CASSPGTGSFGNEQFF. In nucleotides, the CDR3 is TGTGCCAGCAGTCCCGGGACAGGTTCGTTTGGCAATGAGCAGTTCTTC.

The chain recombines TRBV30 with TRBJ2-3; possible D gene TRBD1, 6 bases. Germline CDR1 reads GTSNPN; CDR2 reads SVGIG (reference sequence). The length of the CDR3 is 15 residues. V was shortened by 3 bases and J by 0 bases, with 13 bases between the two germline ends. CDR3 nucleotides: TGTGCCTGGAGCGGTGACAGGTCTAGCACAGATACGCAGTATTTT. It is translated as CAWSGDRSSTDTQYF.

The chain employs TRBV10-1 and TRBJ2-6; D might be TRBD1 (5 bases). The CDR3 loop spans 14 amino acids. Germline loops: CDR1 WNHNN, CDR2 SYGVQD (reference sequence). V was shortened by 4 bases and J by 4 bases, with 8 bases between the two germline ends. The CDR3 DNA is TGCGCCAGCAGTGCAGGGTCCGGGGCCAACGTCCTGACTTTC. Protein product: CASSAGSGANVLTF.

This clone occurred a few times. This chain connects TRBV28 to TRBJ1-2; D might be TRBD1 (6 bases). Germline V gene data show CDR1 as MDHEN and CDR2 as SYDVKM. Trimming shortened V by 6 bases and J by 3 bases, and 14 bases separated the two germline ends. This CDR3 contains 14 residues. CDR3 coding DNA: TGTGCCAGCAGCGGAACTGACAGGCACTATGGCTACACCTTC. It encodes CASSGTDRHYGYTF.

V and J are TRBV28 and TRBJ1-1, with 9 bases identical to TRBD1. V trimming: 5 bases; J trimming: 8 bases; junction bases outside the gene matches: 9. The CDR3 covers 14 residues. CDR1 is MDHEN, CDR2 SYDVKM, per germline. The CDR3, as DNA: TGTGCCAGCAGTCCGATTCTGGGACAGGGAGAAGCTTTCTTT. It codes for CASSPILGQGEAFF.

This chain joins TRBV7-9 and TRBJ2-1, with 15 bases that match TRBD2. V was pared by 6 bases and J by 5 bases, with 11 bases of the junction left unmatched. The CDR3 is 18 amino acids. From germline, CDR1 is SEHNR and CDR2 FQNEAQ (reference sequence). CDR3 in amino acids: CASRPGLAGGKPHNEQFF. As DNA, the CDR3 is TGTGCCAGCAGACCGGGACTAGCGGGAGGTAAACCCCACAATGAGCAGTTCTTC.

This clone showed up just once. CDR3 DNA sequence: TGTGCCAGCAGTGTAGGGGGTGCGAACACCGGGGAGCTGTTTTTT. Translating it yields CASSVGGANTGELFF. The chain is built from TRBV2 and TRBJ2-2, with a tentative D call TRBD1 (6 bases). V dropped 4 bases and J dropped 0 bases, with 9 bases sitting between them. CDR3 size: 15 residues. From germline, CDR1 is SNHLY and CDR2 FYNNEI.

This clone was seen a single time. The rearrangement joins TRBV30 to TRBJ1-6, with unresolved D. The CDR3 loop spans 11 amino acids. CDR1 GTSNPN and CDR2 SVGIG come from the germline V gene (reference sequence). V lost 5 bases, J lost 5 bases, and 4 bases lay in between. This chain's CDR3 is CAWENNSPLHF. The CDR3 nucleotides read TGTGCCTGGGAGAATAATTCACCCCTCCACTTT. Using reference TRBV30 and TRBJ1-6 for the parts outside the CDR3, the full variable domain is SQTIHQWPATLVQPVGSPLSLECTVEGTSNPNLYWYRQAAGRGLQLLFYSVGIGQISSEVPQNLSASRPQDRQFILSSKKLLLSDSGFYLCAWENNSPLHFGNGTRLTVT.

V and J are TRBV14 and TRBJ2-3, with TRBD2 as a possible D gene (6 bases). The CDR3 has 13 residues. Germline values: CDR1 SGHDN, CDR2 FVKESK. With 1 base removed from V and 7 bases from J, the gap between germline ends came to 9 bases. The CDR3 sequence: CASSQVGGNTQYF. CDR3 nucleotide sequence: TGTGCCAGCAGCCAAGTCGGGGGAAATACGCAGTATTTT.

The chain joins TRBV5-1 to TRBJ2-6, with 9 bases that match TRBD1. The CDR3 has 16 residues. The trim removed 6 bases at V and 4 bases at J, leaving 8 bases unmatched. Germline values: CDR1 SGHRS, CDR2 YFSETQ. CDR3 nucleotides: TGCGCCAGCAAACAGGGACAGGGTTCAGGGGCCAACGTCCTGACTTTC. Translation gives CASKQGQGSGANVLTF.